These 9 T cell receptor beta chains were all obtained from the same sample, sequenced in a study of CXCR3-negative and CXCR3-positive naive CD8 T cells. General study results and limits: CXCR3-positive naive cells had more hydrophobic TRB CDR3s than CXCR3-negative naive cells.

The antigens of these receptors remain unknown. The TRB cDNA libraries were prepared by 5' RACE with UMI labels. TCRdb re-called the 5' RACE reads; every CDR3 protein appears as one record, without DNA. The table gives 130,000 to 150,000 distinct CDR3 sequences; the top ten clones make up 0.25% to 0.3% of it. Sequenced material: naive CXCR3+ CD8+ T cells from blood. Documented subset: CD45RO-CCR7+CD27+CD95- naive CD8+ T cells expressing CXCR3 (TNR3+). These receptors were collected from a human donor in good health. Some clones in this sample may be carry-over from other donors' samples.

V and J are TRBV6-5 and TRBJ1-6. Per the germline V gene, CDR1 is MNHEY and CDR2 is SVGAGI. The CDR3 has 16 residues. CDR3: CASSAEASSYNSPLHF.

The chain has TRBV29-1 and TRBJ2-2. The CDR3 runs 13 residues. CDR1 is SQVTM and CDR2 is ANQGSEA in the germline V gene. This CDR3 reads CSVVNTNTGELFF.

The chain recombines TRBV11-2 with TRBJ1-1. Germline V lookup: CDR1 SGHAT, CDR2 FQNNGV. This CDR3 has 11 residues. CDR3 sequence: CASSSTDEASF.

J is TRBJ2-1 and V is TRBV20-1; TCRdb's D call, TRBD1, is unchecked because there is no DNA. The CDR3 length is 14 residues. Germline lookup yields CDR1 DFQATT and CDR2 SNEGSKA (reference sequence). CDR3 sequence reads: CSASSGLPYNEQFF.

CDR3 loop: CASSATGLPNQPQHF. The J gene is TRBJ1-5, the V gene TRBV9; there is no DNA to check the TCRdb D call of TRBD1. Germline V gene sequence: CDR1 SGDLS, CDR2 YYNGEE. The CDR3 sequence is 15 residues long.

The chain has TRBV29-1 and TRBJ2-5. Germline CDR1 reads SQVTM; CDR2 reads ANQGSEA. The CDR3 extends over 11 amino acids. CDR3 in amino acids: CSVEGQETQYF.

The rearrangement uses TRBV10-2 and TRBJ2-5; TCRdb picks TRBD2, but there is no DNA to check that call. The CDR3 is 13 residues long. CDR1 WSHSY and CDR2 SAAADI come from the germline V gene. The CDR3 sequence: CASLDFSYNEQFF.

This chain connects TRBV19 to TRBJ2-7; TCRdb's D call, TRBD1, is unchecked because there is no DNA. The CDR3 is 14 amino acids. Per germline, CDR1 LNHDA and CDR2 SQIVND (reference sequence). The CDR3: CATRATGYSYEQYF.

V and J are TRBV14 and TRBJ1-1; the TCRdb call, TRBD1, lacks DNA for checking. CDR1 SGHDN and CDR2 FVKESK come from the germline V gene. The CDR3 covers 14 residues. CDR3: CASSRTGMNSEAFF.